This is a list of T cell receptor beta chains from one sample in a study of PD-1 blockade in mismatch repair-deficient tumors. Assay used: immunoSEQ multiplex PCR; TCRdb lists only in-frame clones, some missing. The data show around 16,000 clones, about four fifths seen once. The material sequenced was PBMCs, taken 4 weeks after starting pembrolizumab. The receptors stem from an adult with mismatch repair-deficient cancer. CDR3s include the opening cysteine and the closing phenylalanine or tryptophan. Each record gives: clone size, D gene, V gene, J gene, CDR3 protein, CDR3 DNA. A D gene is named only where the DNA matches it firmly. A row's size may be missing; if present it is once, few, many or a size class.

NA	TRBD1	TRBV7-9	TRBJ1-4	CASSLRDSHEKLFF	TGTGCCAGCAGTCTACGGGACAGTCATGAAAAACTGTTTTTT
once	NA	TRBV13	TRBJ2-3	CASSFYSGPPGDTQYF	TGTGCCAGCAGCTTTTATAGCGGTCCGCCGGGGGATACGCAGTATTTT
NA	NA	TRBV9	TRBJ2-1	CASSPNLGRSYNEQFF	TGTGCCAGCAGCCCCAATTTGGGGCGATCCTACAATGAGCAGTTCTTC
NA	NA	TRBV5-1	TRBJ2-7	CASSLDDTYEQYF	TGCGCCAGCAGCTTGGACGATACCTACGAGCAGTACTTC
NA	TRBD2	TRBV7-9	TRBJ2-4	CASSLPFRLAGVKNIQYF	TGTGCCAGCAGCTTACCATTCCGACTAGCGGGAGTCAAAAACATTCAGTACTTC
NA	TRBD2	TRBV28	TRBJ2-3	CASTLAGLAGMETDTQYF	TGTGCCAGCACCCTAGCGGGACTAGCGGGGATGGAGACAGATACGCAGTATTTT
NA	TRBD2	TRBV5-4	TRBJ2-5	CASSLGLAGGQETQYF	TGTGCCAGCAGCTTGGGACTAGCGGGAGGGCAAGAGACCCAGTACTTC
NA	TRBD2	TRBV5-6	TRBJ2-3	CASSFLAGFYTDTQYF	TGTGCCAGCAGCTTCCTAGCGGGATTCTACACGGATACGCAGTATTTT
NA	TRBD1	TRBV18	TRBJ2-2	CASSPAGQGAGELFF	TGTGCCAGCTCACCAGCGGGACAGGGCGCCGGGGAGCTGTTTTTT
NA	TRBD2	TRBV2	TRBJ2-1	CASSDRGSHYNEQFF	TGTGCCAGCAGTGATCGCGGGAGCCACTACAATGAGCAGTTCTTC
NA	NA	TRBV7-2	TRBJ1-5	CASSSDSGQRPQHF	TGTGCCAGCAGCTCGGACAGCGGCCAGCGGCCCCAGCATTTT
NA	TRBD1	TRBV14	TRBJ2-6	CASSHKQGAGSGANVLTF	TGTGCCAGCAGCCACAAACAGGGGGCAGGCTCTGGGGCCAACGTCCTGACTTTC
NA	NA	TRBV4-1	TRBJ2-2	CASSHSTALTNTGELFF	TGCGCCAGCAGCCACTCAACAGCCCTAACCAACACCGGGGAGCTGTTTTTT
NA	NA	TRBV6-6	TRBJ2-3	CASSYRGDTQYF	TGTGCCAGCAGTTATCGCGGAGATACGCAGTATTTT
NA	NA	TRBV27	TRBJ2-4	CASSLAPPRALNIQYF	TGTGCCAGCAGTTTAGCCCCCCCGAGAGCACTAAACATTCAGTACTTC
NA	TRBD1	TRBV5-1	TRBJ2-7	CASSTNRDRGNEQYF	TGCGCCAGCAGCACGAACCGGGACAGGGGAAACGAGCAGTACTTC
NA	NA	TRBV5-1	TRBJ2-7	CASSSSLASTYEQYF	TGCGCCAGCAGCTCCTCCCTAGCGTCCACCTACGAGCAGTACTTC
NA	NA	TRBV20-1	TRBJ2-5	CGWDFQETQYF	TGCGGTTGGGACTTCCAAGAGACCCAGTACTTC
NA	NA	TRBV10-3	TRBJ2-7	CAISGTNYEQYF	TGTGCCATCAGTGGGACTAACTACGAGCAGTACTTC
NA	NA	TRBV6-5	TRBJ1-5	CASSPGRVAGQPQHF	TGTGCCAGCAGCCCGGGGAGGGTCGCGGGTCAGCCCCAGCATTTT
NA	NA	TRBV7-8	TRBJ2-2	CASSSQSSTGELFF	TGTGCCAGCAGCAGCCAAAGTTCCACCGGGGAGCTGTTTTTT
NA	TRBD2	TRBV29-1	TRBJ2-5	CSVILAGIQETQYF	TGCAGCGTCATCCTAGCGGGCATCCAAGAGACCCAGTACTTC
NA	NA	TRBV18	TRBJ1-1	CASSQGRDTEAFF	TGTGCCAGCTCACAAGGGAGAGACACTGAAGCTTTCTTT
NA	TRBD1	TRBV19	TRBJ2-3	CASNRGDRAGTDTQYF	TGTGCCAGTAATCGCGGGGACAGGGCCGGCACAGATACGCAGTATTTT
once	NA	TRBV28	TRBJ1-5	CASSITGINQPQHF	TGTGCCAGCAGCATTACAGGGATCAATCAGCCCCAGCATTTT
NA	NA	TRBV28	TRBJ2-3	CASSAPAGPRDTQYF	TGTGCCAGCAGTGCCCCCGCGGGACCACGGGATACGCAGTATTTT
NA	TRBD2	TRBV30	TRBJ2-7	CAWSAGLTSGRTYEQYF	TGTGCCTGGAGTGCCGGTCTGACTAGCGGGAGGACCTACGAGCAGTACTTC
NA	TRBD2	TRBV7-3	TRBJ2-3	CASSKGLAGTTDTQYF	TGTGCCAGCAGCAAAGGGCTAGCGGGGACCACAGATACGCAGTATTTT
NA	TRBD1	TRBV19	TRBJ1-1	CASSSEGQGRTEAFF	TGTGCCAGTAGTAGCGAGGGACAGGGGAGAACTGAAGCTTTCTTT
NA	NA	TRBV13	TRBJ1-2	CASSQKNYGYTF	TGTGCCAGCAGCCAGAAAAATTATGGCTACACCTTC
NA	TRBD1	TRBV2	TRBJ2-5	CASRTDRQETQYF	TGTGCCAGCAGGACGGACAGGCAAGAGACCCAGTACTTC
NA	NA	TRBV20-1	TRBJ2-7	CSASTYEQYF	TGCAGTGCTTCGACATACGAGCAGTACTTC
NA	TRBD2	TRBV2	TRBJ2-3	CASSDGLAGADTQYF	TGTGCCAGCAGTGATGGACTAGCGGGAGCAGATACGCAGTATTTT
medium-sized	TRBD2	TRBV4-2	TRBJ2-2	CAIKLAGGPSTGELFF	TGTGCCATCAAACTAGCGGGAGGGCCGTCCACCGGGGAGCTGTTTTTT
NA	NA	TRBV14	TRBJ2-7	CASSPRYAYEQYF	TGTGCCAGCAGCCCTAGATATGCTTACGAGCAGTACTTC
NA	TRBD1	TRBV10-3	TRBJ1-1	CAISGGQGGAFF	TGTGCCATCAGTGGGGGACAGGGGGGAGCTTTCTTT
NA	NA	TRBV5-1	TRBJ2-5	CASSLFGEGETQYF	TGCGCCAGCAGCTTGTTCGGGGAAGGGGAGACCCAGTACTTC
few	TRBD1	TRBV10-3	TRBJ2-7	CAITHRDSYEQYF	TGTGCCATCACCCACCGGGACAGCTACGAGCAGTACTTC
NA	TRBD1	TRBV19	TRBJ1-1	CATKRDSFMNTEAFF	TGTGCCACCAAAAGGGACAGCTTCATGAACACTGAAGCTTTCTTT
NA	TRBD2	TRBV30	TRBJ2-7	CASTLLAGAPYEQYF	TGTGCCTCAACCCTACTAGCGGGAGCCCCCTACGAGCAGTACTTC
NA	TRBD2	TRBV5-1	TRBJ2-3	CASSLGLAGGTDTQYF	TGCGCCAGCAGCTTGGGCCTAGCGGGAGGCACAGATACGCAGTATTTT
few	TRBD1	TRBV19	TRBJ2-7	CASSIGRGWGTGRYEQYF	TGTGCCAGTAGTATAGGACGGGGTTGGGGGACAGGTCGTTACGAGCAGTACTTC
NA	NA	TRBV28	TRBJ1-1	CASTPWTENTEAFF	TGTGCCAGCACTCCATGGACAGAGAACACTGAAGCTTTCTTT
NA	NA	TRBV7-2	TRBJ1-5	CASSFDRDQPQHF	TGTGCCAGCAGTTTCGACAGAGATCAGCCCCAGCATTTT
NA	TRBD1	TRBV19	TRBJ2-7	CASSPDRVEGSSSYEQYF	TGTGCCAGTAGTCCAGACAGGGTTGAGGGATCCAGCTCCTACGAGCAGTACTTC
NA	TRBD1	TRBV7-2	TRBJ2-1	CASSSTGDANEQFF	TGTGCCAGCAGCTCGACAGGGGACGCCAATGAGCAGTTCTTC
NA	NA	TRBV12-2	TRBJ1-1	CASRLSQGAQTEAFF	TGTGCAAGTCGCTTGTCACAGGGGGCTCAGACTGAAGCTTTCTTT
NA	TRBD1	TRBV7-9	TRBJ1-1	CASSYQGTGETEAFF	TGTGCCAGCAGCTATCAAGGGACAGGAGAGACTGAAGCTTTCTTT
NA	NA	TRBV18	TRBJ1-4	CASSPPMGAGEKLFF	TGTGCCAGCTCACCACCGATGGGGGCAGGTGAAAAACTGTTTTTT
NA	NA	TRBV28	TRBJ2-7	CASRGAGTPKEQYF	TGTGCCAGCAGAGGGGCCGGGACTCCAAAGGAGCAGTACTTC
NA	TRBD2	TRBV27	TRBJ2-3	CASSRRLAGTDTQYF	TGTGCCAGCAGTCGAAGACTAGCGGGAACAGATACGCAGTATTTT
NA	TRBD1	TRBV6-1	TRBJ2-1	CASTLDRGLNEQFF	TGTGCCAGCACCCTGGACAGGGGGCTCAATGAGCAGTTCTTC
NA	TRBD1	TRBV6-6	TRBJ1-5	CASSPRDRVDQPQHF	TGTGCCAGCAGTCCCCGGGACAGGGTAGATCAGCCCCAGCATTTT